These T cell receptor beta chains were read from a single sample in a study of blood T cell repertoires in COVID-19. Assay used: immunoSEQ multiplex PCR; TCRdb lists only in-frame clones, some missing. The data hold 120,000 or so clones, with roughly 90% observed a single time. The source material was peripheral blood. These receptors were collected from a human donor in a cohort sampled during active COVID-19. Each CDR3 is given with its conserved first and last residue. A D gene is named only where the DNA matches it firmly. Some rows have no size entry. The others give once, few or many, or a class for an expanded clone.

CDR3 protein: CASSRGSFENTEAFF
CDR3 DNA: TGTGCCAGTAGTAGGGGCAGCTTTGAGAACACTGAAGCTTTCTTT
J gene: TRBJ1-1
V gene: TRBV19
D gene: .
clone size: .

CDR3 protein: CASSALGLAHGELFF
CDR3 DNA: TGTGCCAGCAGCGCCCTGGGACTAGCGCACGGGGAGCTGTTTTTT
J gene: TRBJ2-2
V gene: TRBV9
D gene: TRBD2
clone size: .

CDR3 protein: CASSLVRLAGGSYNEQFF
CDR3 DNA: TGTGCCAGCAGCTTAGTCCGACTAGCGGGCGGCTCCTACAATGAGCAGTTCTTC
J gene: TRBJ2-1
V gene: TRBV11-3
D gene: TRBD2
clone size: .

CDR3 protein: CASTQIDRGAQNTEAFF
CDR3 DNA: TGTGCCAGCACGCAAATAGATCGGGGGGCCCAGAACACTGAAGCTTTCTTT
J gene: TRBJ1-1
V gene: TRBV11-2
D gene: .
clone size: .

CDR3 protein: CASSAGTSGVETQYF
CDR3 DNA: TGTGCCAGCAGCGCGGGGACTAGCGGGGTCGAGACCCAGTACTTC
J gene: TRBJ2-5
V gene: TRBV11-2
D gene: TRBD2
clone size: .

CDR3 protein: CASSVKQETQYF
CDR3 DNA: TGCGCCAGCAGCGTTAAACAAGAGACCCAGTACTTC
J gene: TRBJ2-5
V gene: TRBV5-1
D gene: .
clone size: .

CDR3 protein: CASSPRTGPYEQYF
CDR3 DNA: TGTGCCAGCAGCCCCCGGACAGGACCCTACGAGCAGTACTTC
J gene: TRBJ2-7
V gene: TRBV13
D gene: TRBD1
clone size: .

CDR3 protein: CASSIYSGFYGYTF
CDR3 DNA: TGTGCCAGTAGTATCTACTCGGGGTTCTATGGCTACACCTTC
J gene: TRBJ1-2
V gene: TRBV19
D gene: .
clone size: few

CDR3 protein: CASRGDSYNYGYTF
CDR3 DNA: TGTGCCAGCAGGGGGGACAGTTATAACTATGGCTACACCTTC
J gene: TRBJ1-2
V gene: TRBV2
D gene: TRBD1
clone size: .

CDR3 protein: CAQRAGPANTGELFF
CDR3 DNA: TGTGCCCAGAGGGCAGGACCCGCGAACACCGGGGAGCTGTTTTTT
J gene: TRBJ2-2
V gene: TRBV30
D gene: .
clone size: .

CDR3 protein: CASSLGTGHGYTF
CDR3 DNA: TGTGCCAGCAGTTTGGGGACAGGGCATGGCTACACCTTC
J gene: TRBJ1-2
V gene: TRBV6-5
D gene: TRBD1
clone size: .

CDR3 protein: CASSQTLTSGVQETQYF
CDR3 DNA: TGTGCCAGCAGCCAAACCCTGACTAGCGGGGTCCAAGAGACCCAGTACTTC
J gene: TRBJ2-5
V gene: TRBV3-1/TRBV3-2
D gene: TRBD2
clone size: .

CDR3 protein: CASSLDGGDTGELFF
CDR3 DNA: TGCGCCAGCAGCTTAGACGGCGGGGACACCGGGGAGCTGTTTTTT
J gene: TRBJ2-2
V gene: TRBV5-1
D gene: .
clone size: .

CDR3 protein: CASSWGQGAGEQYF
CDR3 DNA: TGTGCCAGCAGTTGGGGACAGGGGGCGGGCGAGCAGTACTTC
J gene: TRBJ2-7
V gene: TRBV27
D gene: TRBD1
clone size: .

CDR3 protein: CASSQGSGNTIYF
CDR3 DNA: TGCGCCAGCAGCCAGGGTTCTGGAAACACCATATATTTT
J gene: TRBJ1-3
V gene: TRBV5-1
D gene: .
clone size: once

CDR3 protein: CASSIILPLTSDAYNEQFF
CDR3 DNA: TGTGCCAGTAGTATTATCCTACCTCTGACTAGCGATGCCTACAATGAGCAGTTCTTC
J gene: TRBJ2-1
V gene: TRBV19
D gene: TRBD2
clone size: few

CDR3 protein: CASSKRLAGVGGENIQYF
CDR3 DNA: TGCGCCAGCAGTAAAAGACTAGCGGGAGTAGGAGGTGAAAACATTCAGTACTTC
J gene: TRBJ2-4
V gene: TRBV10-2
D gene: TRBD2
clone size: .

CDR3 protein: CASSTGRDMNTEAFF
CDR3 DNA: TGTGCCAGCAGTACCGGACGGGACATGAACACTGAAGCTTTCTTT
J gene: TRBJ1-1
V gene: TRBV6-6
D gene: .
clone size: once

CDR3 protein: CASSYGQGADTEAFF
CDR3 DNA: TGTGCCAGCAGTTACGGACAGGGGGCTGACACTGAAGCTTTCTTT
J gene: TRBJ1-1
V gene: TRBV6-5
D gene: TRBD1
clone size: .

CDR3 protein: CASSLDSGKETQYF
CDR3 DNA: TGTGCCAGCAGCTTGGATTCAGGCAAAGAGACCCAGTACTTC
J gene: TRBJ2-5
V gene: TRBV5-4
D gene: .
clone size: .

CDR3 protein: CASRLTGAYEQYF
CDR3 DNA: TGTGCCAGCAGATTAACAGGAGCCTACGAGCAGTACTTC
J gene: TRBJ2-7
V gene: TRBV5-6
D gene: .
clone size: few

CDR3 protein: CASSLLAGEGLGTQYF
CDR3 DNA: TGTGCCAGCAGCTTACTAGCGGGTGAGGGTTTGGGTACGCAGTATTTT
J gene: TRBJ2-3
V gene: TRBV7-2
D gene: TRBD2
clone size: few

CDR3 protein: CASSPSLSGGYTF
CDR3 DNA: TGTGCCAGCAGTCCATCCCTATCAGGTGGCTACACCTTC
J gene: TRBJ1-2
V gene: TRBV27
D gene: .
clone size: .

CDR3 protein: CASSSKTGASGYTF
CDR3 DNA: TGTGCCAGCAGCTCTAAGACAGGGGCCAGCGGCTACACCTTC
J gene: TRBJ1-2
V gene: TRBV7-2
D gene: TRBD1
clone size: .

CDR3 protein: CAIGARGGFSTDTQYF
CDR3 DNA: TGTGCCATCGGAGCGAGGGGGGGCTTCAGCACAGATACGCAGTATTTT
J gene: TRBJ2-3
V gene: TRBV10-3
D gene: .
clone size: .

CDR3 protein: CASSLGPLRGNQPQHF
CDR3 DNA: TGTGCCAGCAGTTTAGGGCCCCTGAGGGGCAATCAGCCCCAGCATTTT
J gene: TRBJ1-5
V gene: TRBV28
D gene: .
clone size: .

CDR3 protein: CASSPQTGVVTEAFF
CDR3 DNA: TGTGCCAGCAGCCCCCAGACAGGGGTTGTCACTGAAGCTTTCTTT
J gene: TRBJ1-1
V gene: TRBV7-2
D gene: TRBD1
clone size: .

CDR3 protein: CASIGGGSYEQYF
CDR3 DNA: TGTGCCAGCATCGGGGGTGGGTCCTACGAGCAGTACTTC
J gene: TRBJ2-7
V gene: TRBV11-2
D gene: .
clone size: .

CDR3 protein: CASSLGLAGDEQFF
CDR3 DNA: TGTGCCAGCAGCCTTGGACTAGCGGGCGATGAGCAGTTCTTC
J gene: TRBJ2-1
V gene: TRBV11-3
D gene: TRBD2
clone size: .

CDR3 protein: CASSPSGISLGPQHF
CDR3 DNA: TGTGCCAGCAGCCCCTCGGGTATCTCCCTAGGGCCCCAGCATTTT
J gene: TRBJ1-5
V gene: TRBV7-8
D gene: .
clone size: .

CDR3 protein: CASSEAPREAAEQFF
CDR3 DNA: TGTGCCAGCAGTGAAGCCCCCCGTGAGGCGGCTGAGCAGTTCTTC
J gene: TRBJ2-1
V gene: TRBV2
D gene: .
clone size: .

CDR3 protein: CASSQGTTPRGYTF
CDR3 DNA: TGTGCCAGCAGCCAAGGGACAACCCCTCGGGGCTACACCTTC
J gene: TRBJ1-2
V gene: TRBV3-1/TRBV3-2
D gene: .
clone size: .

CDR3 protein: CASSDFEETQYF
CDR3 DNA: TGTGCCAGCAGTGACTTTGAAGAGACCCAGTACTTC
J gene: TRBJ2-5
V gene: TRBV28
D gene: .
clone size: .

CDR3 protein: CASSLAPGNTEAFF
CDR3 DNA: TGTGCCAGCAGCTTAGCGCCGGGGAACACTGAAGCTTTCTTT
J gene: TRBJ1-1
V gene: TRBV7-6
D gene: .
clone size: .

CDR3 protein: CASSPSGGDEQFF
CDR3 DNA: TGTGCCAGCAGCCCCTCGGGGGGCGATGAGCAGTTCTTC
J gene: TRBJ2-1
V gene: TRBV3-1/TRBV3-2
D gene: .
clone size: .

CDR3 protein: CASSSQPGLAGADTQYF
CDR3 DNA: TGCGCCAGCAGCTCCCAACCGGGACTAGCGGGAGCAGATACGCAGTATTTT
J gene: TRBJ2-3
V gene: TRBV5-1
D gene: TRBD2
clone size: .

CDR3 protein: CASSLGQTTNEKLFF
CDR3 DNA: TGTGCCAGCAGCTTAGGACAGACAACTAATGAAAAACTGTTTTTT
J gene: TRBJ1-4
V gene: TRBV7-9
D gene: .
clone size: .

CDR3 protein: CASSGVIAERYNEQFF
CDR3 DNA: TGTGCCAGCAGTGGGGTCATAGCGGAGCGGTACAATGAGCAGTTCTTC
J gene: TRBJ2-1
V gene: TRBV2
D gene: .
clone size: .

CDR3 protein: CASSLNSQGENSPLHF
CDR3 DNA: TGCGCCAGCAGCTTGAATTCTCAGGGGGAGAATTCACCCCTCCACTTT
J gene: TRBJ1-6
V gene: TRBV5-1
D gene: TRBD1
clone size: .

CDR3 protein: CASSQTGTARNEKLFF
CDR3 DNA: TGCGCCAGCAGCCAAACCGGGACAGCTAGAAATGAAAAACTGTTTTTT
J gene: TRBJ1-4
V gene: TRBV5-1
D gene: TRBD1
clone size: .

CDR3 protein: CASSYRTGPNTEAFF
CDR3 DNA: TGTGCCAGCAGTTATAGAACAGGGCCGAACACTGAAGCTTTCTTT
J gene: TRBJ1-1
V gene: TRBV6-5
D gene: .
clone size: .

CDR3 protein: CASSPGGAAGNTIYF
CDR3 DNA: TGCGCCAGCAGCCCTGGGGGGGCGGCTGGAAACACCATATATTTT
J gene: TRBJ1-3
V gene: TRBV5-1
D gene: .
clone size: .

CDR3 protein: CASGSLAGGGDTQYF
CDR3 DNA: TGTGCCAGCGGATCACTAGCGGGAGGAGGAGATACGCAGTATTTT
J gene: TRBJ2-3
V gene: TRBV6-5
D gene: TRBD2
clone size: .

CDR3 protein: CASSLRGGTQPQHF
CDR3 DNA: TGTGCCAGCAGTTTAAGAGGGGGCACTCAGCCCCAGCATTTT
J gene: TRBJ1-5
V gene: TRBV28
D gene: TRBD1
clone size: .

CDR3 protein: CASSWGTSGADTQYF
CDR3 DNA: TGTGCCAGCAGCTGGGGGACTAGCGGCGCAGATACGCAGTATTTT
J gene: TRBJ2-3
V gene: TRBV5-8
D gene: TRBD2
clone size: .

CDR3 protein: CASSGQGNTEAFF
CDR3 DNA: TGTGCCAGCAGTGGGCAGGGGAACACTGAAGCTTTCTTT
J gene: TRBJ1-1
V gene: TRBV12-3/TRBV12-4
D gene: .
clone size: .